This T cell receptor (beta chain) came from a study of blood T cell repertoires in COVID-19. Study-level information: Spain, Italy and the United States supplied samples that represented acute and convalescent COVID-19. The analysed material was cDNA or gDNA that came from T cells, B-cell-depleted T cells, or PBMCs.

Germline-derived CDR1 and CDR2 are SGHNT and YYREEE (reference sequence). There are 15 residues in the CDR3. Trimming took off 4 bases at V and 5 bases at J, with 15 bases between the two ends. Method: immunoSEQ multiplex PCR; TCRdb's copy keeps in-frame clones and lacks some. The table has 170,000 or so clones, approximately 86% seen once. The sequencing input was peripheral blood. The receptor was derived from a man aged 50 to 60 with active or convalescent COVID-19. The rearrangement uses TRBV5-4 and TRBJ1-4, with D tentatively TRBD1 (6 bases). CDR3 amino acids: CASSRTDQRNEKLFF. In DNA, the CDR3 is TGTGCCAGCAGCCGGACAGATCAGCGAAATGAAAAACTGTTTTTT.